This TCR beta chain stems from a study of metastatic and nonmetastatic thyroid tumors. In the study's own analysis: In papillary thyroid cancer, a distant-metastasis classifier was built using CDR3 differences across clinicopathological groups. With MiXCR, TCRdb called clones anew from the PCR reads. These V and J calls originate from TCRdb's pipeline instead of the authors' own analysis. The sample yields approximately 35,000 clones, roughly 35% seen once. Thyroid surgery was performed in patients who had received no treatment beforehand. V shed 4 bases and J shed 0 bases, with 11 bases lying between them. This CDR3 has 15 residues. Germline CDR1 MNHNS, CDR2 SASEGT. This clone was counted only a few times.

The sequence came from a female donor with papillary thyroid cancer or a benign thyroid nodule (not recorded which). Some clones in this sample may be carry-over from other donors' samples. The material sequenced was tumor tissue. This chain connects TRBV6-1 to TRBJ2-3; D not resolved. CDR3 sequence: CASSVYRASTDTQYF. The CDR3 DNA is TGTGCCAGCAGTGTTTACAGAGCTAGCACAGATACGCAGTATTTT.